The next 26 T cell receptor beta chains were all read from a single sample in a study of cytomegalovirus exposure and HLA in healthy donors. It was with 60 Vbeta and 13 Jbeta primers that the PCR ran. Measured with immunoSEQ multiplex PCR; TCRdb has only the in-frame clones, and not every one. The sample yields 180,000 or so clones, approximately 77% seen once. The sequencing input was PBMCs. The receptors originated from a male donor in good health and CMV-seronegative.

The rearrangement joins TRBV11-2 to TRBJ1-5; no reliable D call. Germline V gene data show CDR1 as SGHAT and CDR2 as FQNNGV. The CDR3 is 13 residues long. V lost 1 base to trimming and J lost 3 bases, with 4 bases between them. CDR3 residues: CASSLALNQPQHF. CDR3 bases: TGTGCCAGCAGCTTAGCTCTCAATCAGCCCCAGCATTTT.

This chain uses TRBV6-1 with TRBJ1-4; no reliable D call. The CDR3 is made up of 14 amino acids. Trimming shortened V by 1 base and J by 8 bases, and 11 bases separated the two germline ends. CDR1 is MNHNS, CDR2 SASEGT, per germline. The DNA for the CDR3 is TGTGCCAGCAGTGAAGGACTACTGGCCGAAAAACTGTTTTTT. It yields the protein CASSEGLLAEKLFF.

The V gene is TRBV9, the J gene TRBJ1-2, with a tentative D call TRBD1 (6 bases). This CDR3 region has 14 residues. The V gene's germline CDR1 is SGDLS and CDR2 YYNGEE. The V gene lost 3 bases and the J gene lost 10 bases, with 19 bases spanning the gap. The CDR3 sequence: CASSGERGGRDYTF. In DNA, the CDR3 is TGTGCCAGCAGCGGGGAGAGGGGGGGTCGCGACTACACCTTC.

The chain employs TRBV5-1 and TRBJ2-7; 7 bases fit TRBD1. The CDR3 is made up of 13 amino acids. Germline-derived CDR1 and CDR2 are SGHRS and YFSETQ. V lost 5 bases to trimming and J lost 4 bases; unmatched junction nucleotides: 6. Written as DNA, the CDR3 is TGCGCCAGCAGTAGGGACAGAGAATACGAGCAGTACTTC. As protein: CASSRDREYEQYF.

This clone was observed a handful of times. The chain uses TRBV20-1 and TRBJ2-7; D remains unclear. From germline, CDR1 is DFQATT and CDR2 SNEGSKA (reference sequence). CDR3 length equals 10 residues. V was shortened by 3 bases and J by 2 bases, with 2 bases between the two germline ends. The DNA of the CDR3 is TGCAGTGCTAGTACCTACGAGCAGTACTTC. Protein: CSASTYEQYF.

V and J are TRBV9 and TRBJ1-2; 8 nucleotides agree with TRBD1. Germline V lookup: CDR1 SGDLS, CDR2 YYNGEE. This CDR3 contains 13 residues. V was clipped by 2 bases and J by 7 bases; unmatched bases: 4. CDR3 in DNA: TGTGCCAGCAGCGTCCGGGACAGGTCTGGCTACACCTTC. Protein sequence: CASSVRDRSGYTF.

The chain links TRBV27 to TRBJ1-2; no definite D call. CDR1 and CDR2 (germline): MNHEY, SMNVEV (reference sequence). With 3 bases removed from V and 0 bases from J, the gap between germline ends came to 8 bases. The CDR3 consists of 14 residues. The CDR3 loop is CASSFWGANYGYTF. The CDR3 DNA is TGTGCCAGCAGTTTTTGGGGAGCTAACTATGGCTACACCTTC.

The chain is built from TRBV10-3 and TRBJ1-1; no definite D call. V lost 7 bases to trimming and J lost 3 bases, with 18 bases between them. The CDR3 is 15 residues long. Germline CDR1 reads ENHRY; CDR2 reads SYGVKD. DNA for the CDR3: TGTGCCATCACCCGAGGAGGGAGGTGGGACACTGAAGCTTTCTTT. It codes for CAITRGGRWDTEAFF.

CDR3 amino acids: CASSLGPGGGEKLFF. Written as DNA, the CDR3 is TGCGCCAGCAGCCTGGGCCCCGGAGGTGGTGAAAAACTGTTTTTT. The gene calls are TRBV5-1 and TRBJ1-4; D remains ambiguous. The ends were cut back, 4 bases at V and 7 bases at J, with 17 bases in the middle. The germline CDR1 and CDR2 sequences are SGHRS and YFSETQ. CDR3 length: 15 amino acids.

CDR3 region: CASSSGQGRSSLHF. DNA for the CDR3: TGTGCCAGCAGCTCCGGACAGGGCCGGTCGTCCCTCCACTTT. The chain joins TRBV5-8 to TRBJ1-6; 8 bases fit TRBD1. CDR1 and CDR2 from the germline V gene are SGHTS and YDEGEE. The J segment lost 14 bases and the V segment lost 3 bases, leaving 10 bases of the junction unmatched. The CDR3 contains 14 residues.

The V and J genes are TRBV28 and TRBJ2-7; 11 nucleotides agree with TRBD2. Trimming took 5 bases from V and 2 from J; bases not matched to a gene: 8. This CDR3 spans 16 amino acids. Germline CDR1 and CDR2: MDHEN and SYDVKM. The CDR3 DNA reads as TGTGCCAGCAGTCCCTATAGCGGGAGGGTCCCCTACGAGCAGTACTTC. It specifies CASSPYSGRVPYEQYF.

This chain joins TRBV7-3 and TRBJ1-2; no definite D call. Germline values: CDR1 SGHTA, CDR2 FQGTGA. CDR3 length: 13 amino acids. Trimming left V 2 bases short and J 3 bases short, with 7 bases between. The CDR3 loop is CASSLAADYGYTF. CDR3 nucleotides: TGTGCCAGCAGCTTAGCGGCAGACTATGGCTACACCTTC.

As concerns this clone: The junction departs from the called germline gene at one end, perhaps through a read error. This chain uses TRBV7-9 with TRBJ2-5; D call uncertain. The CDR3 is made up of 15 amino acids. From germline, CDR1 is SEHNR and CDR2 FQNEAQ (reference sequence). The CDR3 spells CSSSPRLDLKETQYF. CDR3 bases: TGTTCCAGCAGCCCTAGACTGGATCTTAAAGAGACCCAGTACTTC.

The chain uses TRBV5-6 and TRBJ2-5; the D gene is possibly TRBD1 (6 bases). This CDR3 contains 13 residues. Germline V lookup: CDR1 SGHDT, CDR2 YYEEEE. Between the trimmed V and J ends, which lost 3 bases and 2 bases, there was a span of 8 bases. In DNA, the CDR3 is TGTGCCAGCAGCTCGGACAGACAAGAGACCCAGTACTTC. It is translated as CASSSDRQETQYF.

V is TRBV6-5 and J is TRBJ1-1; weak D call: TRBD1 (6 bases). CDR3 length: 12 amino acids. Looked up from germline, CDR1 is MNHEY and CDR2 is SVGAGI. The ends were cut back, 6 bases at V and 3 bases at J, with 8 bases in the middle. CDR3 sequence (DNA): TGTGCCAGCAGAACAGGGTACACTGAAGCTTTCTTT. Amino acid sequence: CASRTGYTEAFF.

The rearrangement uses TRBV7-6 and TRBJ2-3; 9 bases align to TRBD1. The CDR3 extends over 14 amino acids. V gave up 5 bases and J gave up 3 bases; unmatched junction bases: 3. Germline V gene data show CDR1 as SGHVS and CDR2 as FNYEAQ. The CDR3 loop reads CASSLGTGTDTQYF. As DNA, the CDR3 is TGTGCCAGCAGCCTAGGGACAGGGACAGATACGCAGTATTTT.

This chain uses TRBV29-1 with TRBJ1-2, with unresolved D. This CDR3 has 12 residues. CDR1 is SQVTM, CDR2 ANQGSEA, per germline. The V end lost 6 bases, the J end lost 4 bases, and 12 bases lay between the germline ends. This chain's CDR3 is CSVISSIYGYTF. The CDR3 nucleotides are TGCAGCGTCATCTCGAGCATCTATGGCTACACCTTC.

This clone has only a few counts. The chain combines TRBV5-1 with TRBJ2-3, with TRBD2 matching 13 bases. This CDR3 has 18 residues. V was clipped by 0 bases and J by 4 bases; unmatched bases: 8. Germline loops: CDR1 SGHRS, CDR2 YFSETQ. CDR3 amino acids: CASSLELAGGPGPDTQYF. The CDR3, as DNA: TGCGCCAGCAGCTTGGAACTAGCGGGGGGGCCGGGGCCAGATACGCAGTATTTT.

The DNA of the CDR3 is TGTGCCAGCATCGCGGGAGCGGGCACAGATACGCAGTATTTT. It codes for CASIAGAGTDTQYF. This rearrangement joins TRBV28 to TRBJ2-3; TRBD2 aligns across 7 bases. V lost 7 bases, J lost 1 base, and 5 bases stayed unmatched. This CDR3 has 14 amino acids. Germline CDR1 MDHEN, CDR2 SYDVKM.

The table lists this clone with a count of one. The chain has TRBV19 and TRBJ2-4, with TRBD2 matching over 8 bases. The CDR3 has 17 residues. J was trimmed by 7 bases and V by 4 bases; bases with no gene match: 15. Germline V lookup: CDR1 LNHDA, CDR2 SQIVND (reference sequence). The DNA of the CDR3 is TGTGCCAGTAGTACCCTCGCGGGAGGATCGCGGTTGAACATTCAGTACTTC. Protein: CASSTLAGGSRLNIQYF.

The chain is built from TRBV27 and TRBJ2-5; TRBD2 aligns across 7 bases. The end of the DNA is better explained by TRBJ2-7, so the J call may be wrong. The CDR3 is 17 amino acids. Germline CDR1 reads MNHEY; CDR2 reads SMNVEV (reference sequence). The CDR3 DNA sequence: TGTGCCAGCAGTTCTGGGAGACTAGCTAATCGGCAATACGAGCAGTACTTC. Protein product: CASSSGRLANRQYEQYF.

The chain links TRBV5-4 to TRBJ1-1; D may be TRBD1 (5 bases). V was pared by 4 bases and J by 5 bases, with 15 bases between. Germline CDR1 SGHNT, CDR2 YYREEE (reference sequence). The CDR3 has 14 amino acids. The CDR3 sequence is CASSRGLGGTEAFF. The DNA for the CDR3 is TGTGCCAGCAGCCGGGGACTCGGGGGGACTGAAGCTTTCTTT.

The chain is built from TRBV5-1 and TRBJ2-3; 8 bases line up with TRBD2. Germline V gene lookup returns CDR1 SGHRS and CDR2 YFSETQ. V dropped 2 bases and J dropped 2; count of bases not matched to a gene: 4. CDR3 size: 15 residues. CDR3 region: CASSLAGANTDTQYF. CDR3 DNA: TGCGCCAGCAGCTTAGCGGGGGCTAACACAGATACGCAGTATTTT. Complete variable domain (other parts from reference TRBV5-1 and TRBJ2-3): KAGVTQTPRYLIKTRGQQVTLSCSPISGHRSVSWYQQTPGQGLQFLFEYFSETQRNKGNFPGRFSGRQFSNSRSEMNVSTLELGDSALYLCASSLAGANTDTQYFGPGTRLTVL.

The chain has TRBV5-1 and TRBJ2-5, with D possibly TRBD1 on 5 matching bases. This CDR3 has 15 residues. Germline V lookup: CDR1 SGHRS, CDR2 YFSETQ. V was shortened by 3 bases and J by 7 bases, with 19 bases between the two germline ends. The CDR3 coding sequence is TGCGCCAGCAGCTCTACACAGGATTCGGTGGGGACCCAGTACTTC. It specifies CASSSTQDSVGTQYF.

The V call is TRBV6-1, the J call TRBJ2-1, with a possible D match to TRBD2 (5 bases). V lost 7 bases and J 5 bases, leaving 15 bases between the germline ends. The CDR3 runs to 14 residues. From germline, CDR1 is MNHNS and CDR2 SASEGT. CDR3 sequence reads: CASKGSETNNEQFF. The CDR3 region has the DNA TGTGCCAGCAAAGGGTCGGAGACTAACAATGAGCAGTTCTTC.

The genes are TRBV2 and TRBJ1-5; weak D call: TRBD1 (5 bases). Germline values: CDR1 SNHLY, CDR2 FYNNEI. V lost 8 bases and J lost 2, with 10 bases in between. The CDR3 is 13 amino acids. CDR3 bases: TGTGCCAGCGCGGTACAGGGCAATCAGCCCCAGCATTTT. Its translation is CASAVQGNQPQHF.